The 7 T cell receptor beta chains given below trace back to one sample, sequenced in a study of blood T cell repertoires in COVID-19. Generated by immunoSEQ multiplex PCR, the TCRdb table keeps only in-frame clones and is missing some. The repertoire consists of fewer than 350,000 clones, with 70% to 90% occurring once and the leading ten covering over 9%. The sequencing input was PBMCs or T cells enriched from blood (not recorded which). The receptors were gathered from a woman aged 40 to 50 who had recovered from COVID-19.

Here the CDR3 reads CASSLSGKGSYNEQFF. CDR3 bases: TGTGCCAGCAGCCTTAGCGGGAAGGGGTCCTACAATGAGCAGTTCTTC. The chain carries TRBV3-1 (or the pseudogene TRBV3-2) and TRBJ2-1, with 8 bases lining up with TRBD2. J lost 1 base, V lost 4 bases, and 6 bases had no gene match. CDR3 length: 16 amino acids. Germline CDR1 reads LGHDT; CDR2 reads YNNKEL (reference sequence).

The V call is TRBV9, the J call TRBJ2-2; TRBD1 might be the D (5 bases). Trimming stripped 0 bases from V and 4 bases from J, with 13 bases between. CDR1 and CDR2 from the germline V gene are SGDLS and YYNGEE. This CDR3 spans 16 amino acids. The DNA of the CDR3 is TGTGCCAGCAGCGTAGCGTCCTCAAGGGGCACCGGGGAGCTGTTTTTT. Its protein is CASSVASSRGTGELFF.

The V call is TRBV2, the J call TRBJ2-7; D perhaps matches TRBD1 (6 bases). V gave up 2 bases and J gave up 2 bases, with 19 bases separating them. Germline V gene data show CDR1 as SNHLY and CDR2 as FYNNEI. CDR3 length: 17 amino acids. The CDR3 loop is CASSEPEGRDRTYEQYF. The CDR3 nucleotides read TGTGCCAGCAGTGAACCAGAGGGGCGTGACAGGACCTACGAGCAGTACTTC.

This clone was seen a handful of times. V and J are TRBV28 and TRBJ2-3; 9 bases are shared with TRBD2. This CDR3 has 16 residues. The germline V gene has CDR1 MDHEN and CDR2 SYDVKM. V was clipped by 3 bases and J by 2 bases; unmatched bases: 6. Here the CDR3 reads CASSFLTSGPTDTQYF. CDR3 nucleotides: TGTGCCAGCAGTTTCTTGACTAGCGGACCCACAGATACGCAGTATTTT.

The chain combines TRBV7-2 with TRBJ2-3, with a weak D call TRBD1 (6 bases). This CDR3 has 15 residues. The germline V gene has CDR1 SGHTA and CDR2 FQGNSA. Trimming left V 3 bases short and J 6 bases short, with 16 bases between. In nucleotides, the CDR3 is TGTGCCAGCAGCTTGGGCGCCTACCAGGGGGATACGCAGTATTTT. Protein product: CASSLGAYQGDTQYF.

The rearrangement uses TRBV24-1 and TRBJ1-2; TRBD1 agrees at 10 bases. This CDR3 has 16 amino acids. Unmatched junction bases numbered 8, after V lost 4 bases and J lost 4 bases. Looked up from germline, CDR1 is KGHDR and CDR2 is SFDVKD. CDR3: CATSDPGTGEVYGYTF. The CDR3, as DNA: TGTGCCACCAGTGACCCCGGGACAGGGGAGGTCTATGGCTACACCTTC.

The genes are TRBV24-1 and TRBJ2-7, with D possibly matching TRBD1 (5 bases). The CDR3 covers 14 residues. Trimming took off 3 bases at V and 4 bases at J, with 12 bases between the two ends. The germline V gene encodes CDR1 KGHDR and CDR2 SFDVKD. The CDR3 sequence: CATSDPLDSYEQYF. CDR3 sequence (DNA): TGTGCCACCAGTGATCCACTCGACAGTTACGAGCAGTACTTC.